This T cell receptor (beta chain) derives from a study of blood T cell repertoires in COVID-19. On the study more broadly: From the United States, Italy and Spain came samples of acute and convalescent COVID-19.

Methods used by the authors: For nucleated cells, counts were estimated from reference gene primer amplification. The data were produced by immunoSEQ multiplex PCR, yet TCRdb's version contains in-frame clones alone and is incomplete. V, J and clone size are taken as reported in that table, and D and trimming were inferred from the DNA itself. The sample shows tens of thousands of clones, about 80% of them seen only once. This CDR3 contains 14 residues. V was cut by 3 bases and J by 7 bases, with 15 bases left in between. Looked up from germline, CDR1 is LNHDA and CDR2 is SQIVND (reference sequence).

This sequence originates from a woman in her seventies with acute or convalescent COVID-19. The specimen was peripheral blood. V gene TRBV19 combines with J gene TRBJ2-5, with D possibly TRBD2 on 5 matching bases. The CDR3 coding sequence is TGTGCCAGTAGTATCGGAGGACGAGGCGGGACCCAGTACTTC. It specifies CASSIGGRGGTQYF.